Listed below are T cell receptor beta chains from one sample, sequenced in a study of early stage breast cancer tumors. Generated by immunoSEQ multiplex PCR, the TCRdb table keeps only in-frame clones and is missing some. The table lists about 41,000 clones, around 70% of them singletons, with more than 5.5% in the top ten. Sequencing was done on a sample of blood. The receptors here all came from a person aged 45-60 years with breast cancer. CDR3s include the opening cysteine and the closing phenylalanine or tryptophan. Fields, in order: J gene, V gene, D gene, clone size, CDR3 length, CDR3 protein, CDR3 DNA. A D gene is named only where the DNA matches it firmly. Some rows mark clone size as missing; the rest say once, few, many or name a class of expanded clone.

j_call: TRBJ2-7
v_call: TRBV27
d_call: -
clone_size: -
cdr3_length: 12
cdr3_aa: CASSFPPLEQYF
cdr3_nt: TGTGCCAGCAGTTTTCCCCCTCTGGAGCAGTACTTC

j_call: TRBJ2-5
v_call: TRBV7-6
d_call: TRBD2
clone_size: -
cdr3_length: 15
cdr3_aa: CASSPQAGERETQYF
cdr3_nt: TGTGCCAGCAGCCCCCAAGCGGGAGAGCGAGAGACCCAGTACTTC

j_call: TRBJ2-2
v_call: TRBV15
d_call: -
clone_size: -
cdr3_length: 14
cdr3_aa: CATSRHTGTGELFF
cdr3_nt: TGTGCCACCAGCCGTCACACGGGCACCGGGGAGCTGTTTTTT

j_call: TRBJ2-7
v_call: TRBV4-1
d_call: TRBD2
clone_size: -
cdr3_length: 18
cdr3_aa: CASSQDPRLAVNLGEQYF
cdr3_nt: TGCGCCAGCAGCCAAGATCCGCGACTAGCAGTTAATTTGGGCGAGCAGTACTTC

j_call: TRBJ1-5
v_call: TRBV18
d_call: -
clone_size: -
cdr3_length: 13
cdr3_aa: CASSPGGGEPQHF
cdr3_nt: TGTGCCAGCTCACCAGGGGGGGGAGAGCCCCAGCATTTT

j_call: TRBJ1-1
v_call: TRBV18
d_call: -
clone_size: -
cdr3_length: 15
cdr3_aa: CASSPRQSMNTEAFF
cdr3_nt: TGTGCCAGCTCACCAAGACAGAGCATGAACACTGAAGCTTTCTTT

j_call: TRBJ1-1
v_call: TRBV27
d_call: -
clone_size: -
cdr3_length: 14
cdr3_aa: CASSMVGGNTEAFF
cdr3_nt: TGTGCCAGCAGTATGGTAGGGGGGAACACTGAAGCTTTCTTT

j_call: TRBJ2-2
v_call: TRBV2
d_call: TRBD2
clone_size: -
cdr3_length: 16
cdr3_aa: CASRAGTSGNTGELFF
cdr3_nt: TGTGCCAGCAGAGCCGGGACTAGCGGGAACACCGGGGAGCTGTTTTTT

j_call: TRBJ1-2
v_call: TRBV15
d_call: TRBD1
clone_size: few
cdr3_length: 15
cdr3_aa: CATSKGQGRNYGYTF
cdr3_nt: TGTGCCACCAGCAAAGGACAGGGGAGGAATTATGGCTACACCTTC

j_call: TRBJ2-1
v_call: TRBV14
d_call: TRBD1
clone_size: -
cdr3_length: 15
cdr3_aa: CASSPGDRGGSEQFF
cdr3_nt: TGTGCCAGCAGCCCGGGGGACAGGGGGGGGAGTGAGCAGTTCTTC

j_call: TRBJ2-3
v_call: TRBV11-2
d_call: -
clone_size: -
cdr3_length: 15
cdr3_aa: CASSFSPGSEDTQYF
cdr3_nt: TGTGCCAGCAGCTTTAGCCCGGGGAGTGAAGATACGCAGTATTTT

j_call: TRBJ2-5
v_call: TRBV5-6
d_call: -
clone_size: -
cdr3_length: 13
cdr3_aa: CASSLATDETQYF
cdr3_nt: TGTGCCAGCAGCTTGGCTACAGATGAGACCCAGTACTTC

j_call: TRBJ2-3
v_call: TRBV11-3
d_call: TRBD1
clone_size: once
cdr3_length: 14
cdr3_aa: CASSPGTGPDTQYF
cdr3_nt: TGTGCCAGCAGCCCCGGGACAGGGCCAGATACGCAGTATTTT

j_call: TRBJ2-1
v_call: TRBV5-1
d_call: -
clone_size: few
cdr3_length: 14
cdr3_aa: CASSENRDYNEQFF
cdr3_nt: TGCGCCAGCAGCGAGAACAGGGACTACAATGAGCAGTTCTTC